This passage covers 30 T cell receptor beta chains from one sample sequenced in a study of cytomegalovirus exposure and HLA in healthy donors. The study ran its PCR with 60 Vbeta and 13 Jbeta primers. The protocol was immunoSEQ multiplex PCR, while the TCRdb copy is restricted to in-frame clones and leaves out a portion. The table has 150,000 to 200,000 clones, about 70% seen once; the top ten hold 1.8%. The sample consisted of PBMCs. These receptors all come from a woman between 25 and 40 years old in good health and CMV-seronegative.

This sequence joins TRBV5-1 and TRBJ1-1; D gene ambiguous. Germline V gene lookup returns CDR1 SGHRS and CDR2 YFSETQ. V was pared by 4 bases and J by 6 bases, with 19 bases between. This CDR3 is 15 amino acids long. DNA of the CDR3: TGCGCCAGCAGCCCGGGGTCGGGATATCCCCCTGAAGCTTTCTTT. Protein: CASSPGSGYPPEAFF.

The rearrangement links TRBV2 to TRBJ1-2; maybe TRBD1 (6 bases). Germline V lookup: CDR1 SNHLY, CDR2 FYNNEI. The CDR3 loop spans 12 amino acids. The germline V and J ends were trimmed by 6 bases and 8 bases, with 13 bases remaining between them. The CDR3 loop reads CASREDSPGYTF. Here the CDR3 DNA reads TGTGCCAGCAGGGAGGACAGTCCCGGCTACACCTTC.

The chain carries TRBV7-6 and TRBJ2-2, with a weak D call TRBD2 (5 bases). The CDR3 spans 16 residues. In germline, CDR1 is SGHVS, CDR2 FNYEAQ. The V end was cut by 5 bases, the J end by 3 bases, with 16 bases between. CDR3 in amino acids: CASSPVGRSYTGELFF. The CDR3 region has the DNA TGTGCCAGCAGCCCGGTTGGGAGATCCTACACCGGGGAGCTGTTTTTT.

V is TRBV9 and J is TRBJ2-3, with D perhaps TRBD2 (6 bases). In germline, CDR1 is SGDLS, CDR2 YYNGEE. The CDR3 runs to 16 residues. Trimming stripped 0 bases from V and 2 bases from J, with 13 bases between. CDR3 DNA: TGTGCCAGCAGCGTAGCTGTCCTAGCGTCCACAGATACGCAGTATTTT. This codes for CASSVAVLASTDTQYF.

This chain connects TRBV5-8 to TRBJ2-7; tentatively, D is TRBD1 (5 bases). With 2 bases removed from V and 0 bases from J, the gap between germline ends came to 6 bases. There are 13 residues in the CDR3. Germline lookup yields CDR1 SGHTS and CDR2 YDEGEE. The chain's CDR3 is CASSFDSSYEQYF. The CDR3, as DNA: TGTGCCAGCAGCTTTGACAGCTCCTACGAGCAGTACTTC.

This clone was seen a single time. This chain links TRBV7-2 with TRBJ2-7; 10 positions agree with TRBD2. V shed 1 base, J shed 6 bases, and the junction held 6 bases outside the gene matches. The germline V gene encodes CDR1 SGHTA and CDR2 FQGNSA. The CDR3 has 15 residues. The CDR3 DNA follows: TGTGCCAGCAGCTTAGTGCTAGCGGGAGCCCTCGAGCAGTACTTC. Translating it yields CASSLVLAGALEQYF.

The chain carries TRBV5-6 and TRBJ2-5, with 11 bases matching TRBD2. The CDR3 is made up of 17 amino acids. With V trimmed by 6 bases and J by 2 bases, 12 bases remained unmatched. From germline, CDR1 is SGHDT and CDR2 YYEEEE. The CDR3 is CASTEPLAGGIQETQYF. The CDR3 coding sequence is TGTGCCAGCACCGAGCCTTTAGCGGGGGGGATTCAAGAGACCCAGTACTTC.

The J gene is TRBJ2-2, the V gene TRBV5-1; D perhaps matches TRBD2 (6 bases). The CDR3 is 22 amino acids. Germline CDR1 and CDR2: SGHRS and YFSETQ. The V end was cut by 2 bases, the J end by 8 bases, with 37 bases between. The CDR3 DNA sequence: TGCGCCAGCAGCTTTAGGTGGGAGCGGCCTTCGGGGGAGAGAGTCAAGGTAGGGGAGCTGTTTTTT. It translates to CASSFRWERPSGERVKVGELFF.

This sequence joins TRBV18 and TRBJ1-2; no clear D. V was cut by 3 bases and J by 2 bases, with 7 bases left in between. CDR1 and CDR2 from the germline V gene are KGHSH and LQKENI. The CDR3 runs 13 residues. The DNA of the CDR3 is TGTGCCAGCTCACCCCGGGAGAACTATGGCTACACCTTC. Encoded protein: CASSPRENYGYTF.

V and J are TRBV5-1 and TRBJ2-7, with D tentatively TRBD1 (5 bases). The CDR3 runs 13 residues. Trimming left V 0 bases short and J 4 bases short, with 8 bases between. Per the germline V gene, CDR1 is SGHRS and CDR2 is YFSETQ. Here the CDR3 reads CASSLEQAYEQYF. DNA of the CDR3: TGCGCCAGCAGCTTGGAACAGGCGTACGAGCAGTACTTC.

The chain combines TRBV18 with TRBJ2-3, with TRBD2 matching 12 bases. Germline V lookup: CDR1 KGHSH, CDR2 LQKENI. Trimming removed 2 bases from V and 7 bases from J; junction bases left unmatched: 4. There are 15 residues in the CDR3. The CDR3 region is CASSPASGGAYTQYF. CDR3 bases: TGTGCCAGCTCACCAGCTAGCGGGGGGGCATATACGCAGTATTTT.

This rearrangement joins TRBV5-4 to TRBJ2-3, with TRBD2 identical over 8 bases. CDR3 length: 15 residues. The V gene end was trimmed by 0 bases and the J gene end by 3 bases; junction bases not matched to a gene: 3. Germline values: CDR1 SGHNT, CDR2 YYREEE (reference sequence). In nucleotides, the CDR3 is TGTGCCAGCAGCTTGGATCCTAGCGGGACAGATACGCAGTATTTT. Protein: CASSLDPSGTDTQYF. Drawing the rest from reference TRBV5-4 and TRBJ2-3, the complete variable domain is ETGVTQSPTHLIKTRGQQVTLRCSSQSGHNTVSWYQQALGQGPQFIFQYYREEENGRGNFPPRFSGLQFPNYSSELNVNALELDDSALYLCASSLDPSGTDTQYFGPGTRLTVL.

This clone has only one observation. This chain connects TRBV27 to TRBJ1-1; no firm D call. V lost 6 bases to trimming and J lost 6 bases, with 14 bases between them. Looked up from germline, CDR1 is MNHEY and CDR2 is SMNVEV (reference sequence). CDR3 size: 13 residues. Here the CDR3 DNA reads TGTGCCAGCAGAAGCCTCCGGGTCGCTGAAGCTTTCTTT. It is translated as CASRSLRVAEAFF.

V gene TRBV18 combines with J gene TRBJ2-3, with 7 nucleotides matching TRBD2. The CDR3 extends over 18 amino acids. CDR1 is KGHSH and CDR2 is LQKENI in the germline V gene. With 1 base clipped from V and 0 bases from J, the junction kept 10 bases outside the gene matches. CDR3 sequence reads: CASSPLPLATASTDTQYF. CDR3 sequence (DNA): TGTGCCAGCTCACCACTACCACTAGCGACTGCTAGCACAGATACGCAGTATTTT.

This chain joins TRBV7-2 and TRBJ2-7, with 8 bases fitting TRBD2. The junction had 7 bases not matched to a gene; V was cut back by 0 bases and J by 3 bases. Germline lookup yields CDR1 SGHTA and CDR2 FQGNSA. The CDR3 is made up of 16 amino acids. The CDR3 nucleotides are TGTGCCAGCAGCTTAGCGATCACTAGCGGAGGCTACGAGCAGTACTTC. As protein: CASSLAITSGGYEQYF.

This chain connects TRBV7-9 to TRBJ2-1; TRBD1 aligns across 8 bases. The CDR3 runs 16 residues. Germline V CDR1 and CDR2: SEHNR, FQNEAQ (reference sequence). Losses at the gene ends were 11 bases for V and 7 bases for J; bases not matched to a gene: 19. The CDR3 region has the DNA TGTGCCCCTGAAGGGAGGACAGGGAGGTCGGGGAATGAGCAGTTCTTC. Protein product: CAPEGRTGRSGNEQFF.

This sequence joins TRBV11-2 and TRBJ2-7; 8 bases match TRBD1. The J segment lost 4 bases and the V segment lost 6 bases, leaving 11 bases of the junction unmatched. This CDR3 is 15 amino acids long. The germline CDR1 and CDR2 sequences are SGHAT and FQNNGV. The CDR3 coding sequence is TGTGCCAGCAGAGACACTGGACAGGGATGGTACGAGCAGTACTTC. Translation: CASRDTGQGWYEQYF.

The V call is TRBV6-6, the J call TRBJ1-2, with 9 bases matching TRBD1. Germline CDR1 is MNHNY and CDR2 is SVGAGI (reference sequence). The CDR3 is made up of 15 amino acids. Trimming at V came to 2 bases and at J to 8 bases, leaving 9 bases not matched to a gene. The DNA for the CDR3 is TGTGCCAGCAGTTACACCGACAGGGGGGCTAACGGCTACACCTTC. Translated, it gives CASSYTDRGANGYTF.

The chain uses TRBV18 and TRBJ2-1; 10 nucleotides line up with TRBD2. The germline V gene has CDR1 KGHSH and CDR2 LQKENI. The CDR3 consists of 16 residues. J lost 4 bases, V lost 0 bases, and 3 bases had no gene match. For the CDR3, the DNA is TGTGCCAGCTCACCACCGGGACTAGCGACTTACAATGAGCAGTTCTTC. It encodes CASSPPGLATYNEQFF.

V and J are TRBV5-4 and TRBJ2-3; D uncertain. The germline V gene encodes CDR1 SGHNT and CDR2 YYREEE (reference sequence). The CDR3 is 13 residues long. Trimming stripped 2 bases from V and 3 bases from J, with 7 bases between. CDR3 amino acids: CASSFGRTDTQYF. The CDR3 DNA reads TGTGCCAGCAGCTTCGGTCGTACAGATACGCAGTATTTT.

This chain connects TRBV9 to TRBJ1-4; 7 bases are a match to TRBD1. The CDR3 totals 16 residues. The J segment lost 5 bases and the V segment lost 4 bases, leaving 11 bases of the junction unmatched. Germline values: CDR1 SGDLS, CDR2 YYNGEE. This CDR3 is CASSPPPGTENEKLFF. The DNA of the CDR3 is TGTGCCAGCAGCCCTCCACCCGGGACAGAGAATGAAAAACTGTTTTTT.

This chain connects TRBV12-2 to TRBJ1-5; the D call of TRBD1 is as the table states it, not checked on the DNA. TRBV12-2 is a pseudogene locus. CDR3 length: 18 residues. CDR3 sequence: CASRLGRRGRPSNQPQHF. The CDR3 DNA follows: TGTGCAAGTCGCTTAGGTCGTAGGGGGCGACCGAGCAATCAGCCCCAGCATTTT.

This sequence joins TRBV12-5 and TRBJ1-4, with TRBD1 identical over 7 bases. CDR1 is LGHNT, CDR2 FRNRAP, per germline. The CDR3 contains 19 residues. With 2 bases clipped from V and 0 bases from J, the junction kept 12 bases outside the gene matches. This CDR3 reads CASGLLPGTVGATNEKLFF. Here the CDR3 DNA reads TGTGCTAGTGGTTTGTTACCGGGGACAGTTGGAGCAACTAATGAAAAACTGTTTTTT.

The J gene is TRBJ1-3, the V gene TRBV5-1; 10 bases line up with TRBD1. The length of the CDR3 is 13 residues. Germline V gives CDR1 SGHRS, CDR2 YFSETQ. The trim removed 5 bases at V and 7 bases at J, leaving 3 bases unmatched. The CDR3 loop is CASRRTGGNTIYF. CDR3 nucleotide sequence: TGCGCCAGCAGGCGGACAGGGGGGAACACCATATATTTT.

The chain uses TRBV7-3 and TRBJ1-3; D is undetermined. Trimming shortened V by 2 bases and J by 0 bases, and 8 bases separated the two germline ends. The CDR3 consists of 15 residues. Germline assignment: CDR1 SGHTA and CDR2 FQGTGA. As DNA, the CDR3 is TGTGCCAGCAGCTTATCAGGTGGCTCTGGAAACACCATATATTTT. Translating it yields CASSLSGGSGNTIYF.

The CDR3 reads CASQPDRGWQKLFF. The CDR3 DNA reads as TGCGCCAGCCAACCTGACAGGGGATGGCAAAAACTGTTTTTT. The chain couples TRBV4-1 to TRBJ1-4; 8 bases align to TRBD1. From germline, CDR1 is MGHRA and CDR2 YSYEKL. The V segment lost 8 bases and the J segment 9 bases; nucleotides outside the gene matches: 11. CDR3 size: 14 residues.

In nucleotides, the CDR3 is TGTGCCAGCTCACCAGACACTAGCGGGGGGACCACAGATACGCAGTATTTT. Encoded protein: CASSPDTSGGTTDTQYF. The V call is TRBV18, the J call TRBJ2-3; 12 bases fit TRBD2. This CDR3 spans 17 amino acids. The trim removed 2 bases at V and 2 bases at J, leaving 5 bases unmatched. Germline V gene data show CDR1 as KGHSH and CDR2 as LQKENI.

V and J are TRBV7-9 and TRBJ1-1; D remains unclear. V was trimmed by 1 base and J by 1 base, leaving 13 bases between them. Germline loops: CDR1 SEHNR, CDR2 FQNEAQ (reference sequence). The CDR3 loop spans 16 amino acids. Written as DNA, the CDR3 is TGTGCCAGCAGCTTAGGCCCTAGGAGAGGGAACACTGAAGCTTTCTTT. It is translated as CASSLGPRRGNTEAFF.

The gene calls are TRBV5-1 and TRBJ2-2; TRBD2 matches at 7 bases. The V gene end was trimmed by 4 bases and the J gene end by 7 bases; junction bases not matched to a gene: 7. The CDR3 contains 14 residues. The germline CDR1 and CDR2 sequences are SGHRS and YFSETQ. CDR3 protein: CASSPDQRGGELFF. CDR3 DNA sequence: TGCGCCAGCAGCCCGGATCAGCGGGGCGGGGAGCTGTTTTTT.

This chain uses TRBV25-1 with TRBJ2-4; a possible D gene is TRBD1 (6 bases). The CDR3 extends over 12 amino acids. CDR1 and CDR2 from the germline V gene are MGHDK and SYGVNS. Trimming removed 6 bases at V and 8 bases at J, with 11 bases between. CDR3 protein: CASRQGLHIQYF. CDR3 in DNA: TGTGCCAGCAGGCAGGGGTTACACATTCAGTACTTC.